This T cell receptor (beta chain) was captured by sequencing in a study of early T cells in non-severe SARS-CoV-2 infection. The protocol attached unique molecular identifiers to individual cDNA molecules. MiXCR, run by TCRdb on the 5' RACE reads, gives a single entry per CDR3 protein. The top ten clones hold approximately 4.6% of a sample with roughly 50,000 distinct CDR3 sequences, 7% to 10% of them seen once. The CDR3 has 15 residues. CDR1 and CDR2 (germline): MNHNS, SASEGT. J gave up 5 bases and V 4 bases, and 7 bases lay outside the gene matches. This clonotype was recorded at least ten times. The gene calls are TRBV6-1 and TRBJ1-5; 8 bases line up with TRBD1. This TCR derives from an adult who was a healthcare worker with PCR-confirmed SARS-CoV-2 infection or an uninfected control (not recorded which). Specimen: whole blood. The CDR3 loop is CASSVGTGRYQPQHF. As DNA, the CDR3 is TGTGCCAGCAGTGTGGGGACAGGCCGTTATCAGCCCCAGCATTTT.